This entry lists 24 T cell receptor beta chains sequenced from one sample in a study of control samples from healthy donors and cancer patients. The method was immunoSEQ multiplex PCR; TCRdb's version includes in-frame clones alone and lacks a portion of them. This table has over 150,000 clones, roughly 94% appearing once. The specimen sequenced was PBMCs. The receptors were sampled from a man aged 55 to 69 with colorectal cancer.

The rearrangement uses TRBV27 and TRBJ1-4, with D perhaps TRBD1 (5 bases). The V end lost 8 bases, the J end lost 0 bases, and 13 bases lay between the germline ends. The V gene's germline CDR1 is MNHEY and CDR2 SMNVEV (reference sequence). This CDR3 comprises 15 residues. The CDR3 reads CASRMGGATNEKLFF. DNA of the CDR3: TGTGCCAGCCGGATGGGAGGGGCAACTAATGAAAAACTGTTTTTT.

A remark on this clone: Other nucleotide sequences from this sample produce the same CDR3. This rearrangement joins TRBV19 to TRBJ1-1; the D is unclear. CDR3 size: 13 residues. The germline gives CDR1 LNHDA, CDR2 SQIVND (reference sequence). Between the trimmed V and J ends, which lost 3 bases and 1 base, there was a span of 6 bases. The CDR3 bases are TGTGCCAGTAGTATTCGAGGGAACACTGAAGCTTTCTTT. Its protein product is CASSIRGNTEAFF.

In DNA form, the CDR3 reads TGTGCCAGTACCACTAGCACCTCCTACAATGAGCAGTTCTTC. Its protein is CASTTSTSYNEQFF. This chain connects TRBV19 to TRBJ2-1, with D tentatively TRBD2 (6 bases). The CDR3 is made up of 14 amino acids. The germline gives CDR1 LNHDA, CDR2 SQIVND (reference sequence). V shed 7 bases and J shed 0 bases, with 10 bases lying between them.

The CDR3 coding sequence is TGTGCCAGTAGTTCCGGGACAGGGCGCCTTCGGGAGCAGTACTTC. This translates into CASSSGTGRLREQYF. The chain combines TRBV19 with TRBJ2-7; 9 bases align to TRBD1. Germline CDR1 is LNHDA and CDR2 is SQIVND (reference sequence). The CDR3 contains 15 residues. The trim removed 5 bases at V and 7 bases at J, leaving 12 bases unmatched.

V gene TRBV2 combines with J gene TRBJ1-1; the match to TRBD1 covers 8 bases. Germline loops: CDR1 SNHLY, CDR2 FYNNEI. Trimming at V came to 4 bases and at J to 1 base, leaving 2 bases not matched to a gene. The CDR3 consists of 14 residues. Here the CDR3 reads CASSAGTGNTEAFF. Written as DNA, the CDR3 is TGTGCCAGCAGTGCGGGGACAGGGAACACTGAAGCTTTCTTT.

The rearrangement links TRBV9 to TRBJ2-2; unclear D gene. Germline CDR1 is SGDLS and CDR2 is YYNGEE. This CDR3 is built from 15 residues. V was cut by 0 bases and J by 5 bases, with 11 bases left in between. The CDR3 sequence: CASSVDPQETGELFF. In DNA form, the CDR3 reads TGTGCCAGCAGCGTAGACCCCCAGGAGACCGGGGAGCTGTTTTTT.

V gene TRBV5-1 combines with J gene TRBJ2-1; TRBD2 agrees at 11 bases. Trimming at V came to 2 bases and at J to 7 bases, leaving 5 bases not matched to a gene. Germline-derived CDR1 and CDR2 are SGHRS and YFSETQ. The CDR3 is 15 amino acids. This CDR3 is CASSFVSGGVNEQFF. The CDR3 DNA sequence: TGCGCCAGCAGCTTTGTTAGCGGGGGGGTGAATGAGCAGTTCTTC.

The V call is TRBV6-5, the J call TRBJ1-2, with TRBD1 as a possible D gene (6 bases). V lost 0 bases and J 6 bases, leaving 14 bases between the germline ends. This CDR3 comprises 15 residues. CDR1 is MNHEY and CDR2 is SVGAGI in the germline V gene. The CDR3 sequence is CASSYSKRGDDGYTF. In DNA form, the CDR3 reads TGTGCCAGCAGTTACTCGAAAAGGGGGGACGATGGCTACACCTTC.

V gene TRBV4-1 combines with J gene TRBJ1-3, with a weak D call TRBD1 (5 bases). Trimming stripped 3 bases from V and 1 base from J, with 13 bases between. CDR3 length equals 16 residues. Germline V gives CDR1 MGHRA, CDR2 YSYEKL. CDR3 loop: CASSQVGRGSGNTIYF. CDR3 sequence (DNA): TGCGCCAGCAGCCAGGTGGGGAGGGGTTCTGGAAACACCATATATTTT.

The chain joins TRBV7-2 to TRBJ2-3, with a weak D call TRBD2 (6 bases). CDR1 and CDR2 (germline): SGHTA, FQGNSA. The CDR3 loop spans 14 amino acids. V lost 2 bases and J lost 4, with 10 bases in between. The CDR3 reads CASSLNGGPDTQYF. CDR3 nucleotide sequence: TGTGCCAGCAGCTTAAATGGAGGGCCAGATACGCAGTATTTT. Full variable domain (outside the CDR3, taken from reference TRBV7-2 and TRBJ2-3): GAGVSQSPSNKVTEKGKDVELRCDPISGHTALYWYRQSLGQGLEFLIYFQGNSAPDKSGLPSDRFSAERTGGSVSTLTIQRTQQEDSAVYLCASSLNGGPDTQYFGPGTRLTVL.

The chain employs TRBV5-4 and TRBJ1-3; TRBD1 aligns across 8 bases. V lost 2 bases to trimming and J lost 2 bases; unmatched junction nucleotides: 3. This CDR3 comprises 15 residues. Germline V CDR1 and CDR2: SGHNT, YYREEE (reference sequence). The CDR3: CASSFQGATGNTIYF. The CDR3 bases are TGTGCCAGCAGCTTTCAGGGGGCAACTGGAAACACCATATATTTT.

V gene TRBV5-5 combines with J gene TRBJ1-5; TRBD1 is a possible D gene (5 bases). CDR1 SGHKS and CDR2 YYEKEE come from the germline V gene (reference sequence). Trimming pared 2 bases from V and 10 bases from J, leaving 16 bases between. The CDR3 is made up of 14 amino acids. The CDR3 sequence is CASSFNDRNPPQHF. The CDR3 region has the DNA TGTGCCAGCAGCTTTAATGACAGAAACCCCCCCCAGCATTTT.

This clone was counted once. This chain joins TRBV19 and TRBJ2-7; TRBD1 aligns across 9 bases. The J segment lost 2 bases and the V segment lost 4 bases, leaving 6 bases of the junction unmatched. This CDR3 has 15 residues. Germline loops: CDR1 LNHDA, CDR2 SQIVND (reference sequence). As DNA, the CDR3 is TGTGCCAGTAGTAAGGGGACAGGGCCCCCCTACGAGCAGTACTTC. This gives the protein CASSKGTGPPYEQYF.

This rearrangement joins TRBV19 to TRBJ1-1; D ambiguous. This CDR3 is built from 14 residues. V lost 4 bases and J lost 6, with 15 bases in between. Germline CDR1 and CDR2: LNHDA and SQIVND (reference sequence). This CDR3 reads CASSTPEGLAEAFF. The CDR3, as DNA: TGTGCCAGTAGTACCCCCGAGGGTCTCGCTGAAGCTTTCTTT. The full variable domain, completed using reference TRBV19 and TRBJ1-1, is DGGITQSPKYLFRKEGQNVTLSCEQNLNHDAMYWYRQDPGQGLRLIYYSQIVNDFQKGDIAEGYSVSREKKESFPLTVTSAQKNPTAFYLCASSTPEGLAEAFFGQGTRLTVV.

The chain combines TRBV6-1 with TRBJ1-5; the match to TRBD1 covers 8 bases. J was trimmed by 16 bases and V by 1 base; bases with no gene match: 15. The CDR3 totals 15 residues. Germline CDR1 and CDR2: MNHNS and SASEGT. The CDR3 DNA sequence: TGTGCCAGCAGTGAAGGGGGGACAGGTCGAGCCCGGTATCATTTT. It encodes CASSEGGTGRARYHF.

The chain uses TRBV20-1 and TRBJ1-1; D gene uncertain. Germline V lookup: CDR1 DFQATT, CDR2 SNEGSKA (reference sequence). The CDR3 consists of 12 residues. Trimming removed 3 bases from V and 1 base from J, with 6 bases in between. The CDR3 DNA reads TGCAGTGCTAGTGACGGGAACACTGAAGCTTTCTTT. It codes for CSASDGNTEAFF.

The chain links TRBV10-2 to TRBJ1-3; the D gene is possibly TRBD1 (5 bases). V dropped 0 bases and J dropped 2 bases, with 11 bases sitting between them. CDR3 length: 16 residues. CDR1 and CDR2 (germline): WSHSY, SAAADI. CDR3 sequence reads: CASSESSGGAGNTIYF. For the CDR3, the DNA is TGCGCCAGCAGTGAGTCGTCGGGGGGGGCTGGAAACACCATATATTTT.

This chain connects TRBV4-2 to TRBJ2-7, with D possibly TRBD2 on 5 matching bases. Germline V gives CDR1 LGHNA, CDR2 YNFKEQ. Trimming removed 3 bases from V and 3 bases from J, with 12 bases in between. The CDR3 is made up of 14 amino acids. The CDR3 DNA follows: TGTGCCAGCAGCCAGCACGGGGAACTCTACGAGCAGTACTTC. Translating gives CASSQHGELYEQYF.

V and J are TRBV6-5 and TRBJ1-4; D call uncertain. Germline assignment: CDR1 MNHEY and CDR2 SVGAGI. The CDR3 is 13 amino acids. Deletions cut 7 bases from V and 6 bases from J, with 12 bases between. The CDR3 spells CASKVSLDEKLFF. CDR3 bases: TGTGCCAGCAAAGTCAGCCTTGATGAAAAACTGTTTTTT.

The chain is built from TRBV24-1 and TRBJ1-6; weak D call: TRBD1 (6 bases). There are 14 residues in the CDR3. CDR1 and CDR2 (germline): KGHDR, SFDVKD. V was cut by 4 bases and J by 19 bases, with 22 bases left in between. The CDR3 reads CATSEIYREKGSHF. CDR3 DNA: TGTGCCACCAGTGAAATCTACAGGGAAAAAGGGTCTCACTTT.

This sequence joins TRBV3-1 (or the pseudogene TRBV3-2) and TRBJ2-1; D call uncertain. Germline-derived CDR1 and CDR2 are LGHDT and YNNKEL (reference sequence). The CDR3 runs 15 residues. V lost 7 bases, J lost 0 bases, and 13 bases lay in between. CDR3 bases: TGTGCCAGCACTCCAACCGGGTTCTCCTACAATGAGCAGTTCTTC. Translating it yields CASTPTGFSYNEQFF.

V and J are TRBV7-2 and TRBJ2-1, with D possibly matching TRBD1 (6 bases). Germline CDR1 is SGHTA and CDR2 is FQGNSA. The CDR3 covers 15 residues. Deletions cut 1 base from V and 2 bases from J, with 9 bases between. The CDR3 loop reads CASSLDEGAYNEQFF. DNA for the CDR3: TGTGCCAGCAGCTTAGATGAGGGGGCCTACAATGAGCAGTTCTTC.

The chain carries TRBV7-2 and TRBJ1-1; D uncertain. The CDR3 consists of 12 residues. Germline V gene sequence: CDR1 SGHTA, CDR2 FQGNSA. V lost 6 bases and J 1 base, leaving 6 bases between the germline ends. CDR3 bases: TGTGCCAGCAGGAGGGCGAACACTGAAGCTTTCTTT. It yields the protein CASRRANTEAFF.

The gene calls are TRBV19 and TRBJ1-1; maybe TRBD1 (5 bases). Trimming cost V 7 bases and J 1 base, with 10 bases left between them. This CDR3 comprises 13 residues. Germline-derived CDR1 and CDR2 are LNHDA and SQIVND (reference sequence). DNA for the CDR3: TGTGCCAGTACTAAGACAGAGAACACTGAAGCTTTCTTT. Its protein product is CASTKTENTEAFF.